The rows below give T cell receptor beta chains drawn from one sample of a study of T-cell memory formation after mild COVID-19. TCRdb reanalysed the 5' RACE reads using MiXCR and keeps one entry per CDR3 protein. In the table there are 580,000 or so distinct CDR3 sequences, 15% to 20% of which are singletons. The specimen sequenced was PBMCs or a T cell subset sorted from them (not recorded which). These receptors all come from an adult woman who had mild COVID-19 (a few samples of this study predate the infection). Cell type and time point are not known. The conserved cysteine and the conserved F or W are not part of the CDR3 here. Each record gives: J gene, V gene, clone size, CDR3 protein. Some rows have no size entry. The others give once, few or many, or a class for an expanded clone.

TRBJ2-1	TRBV5-1	few	ASRPGDYNEQF
TRBJ1-5	TRBV12-3/TRBV12-4	NA	ASSLTGTAAHHQPQH
TRBJ1-5	TRBV19	NA	ASSLGSPYSNQPQH
TRBJ2-2	TRBV2	NA	ASIRTGELF
TRBJ2-5	TRBV27	NA	ASSFGGSGDQETQY
TRBJ2-3	TRBV20-1	few	SATPRAKSTDTQY
TRBJ1-6	TRBV7-9	NA	ASSPEGNSPLH
TRBJ2-1	TRBV6-6	NA	ASSRRDRAAGYNEQF
TRBJ1-1	TRBV5-4	many	ASSLEEVMAPGLVGAAVEAF
TRBJ2-4	TRBV7-3	NA	ASSPSGGAPKNIQY
TRBJ1-6	TRBV3-1	NA	ATRSYNSPLH
TRBJ1-5	TRBV2	NA	ASTTAAGVQPQH
TRBJ2-4	TRBV30	NA	AWSRREGNIQY
TRBJ2-3	TRBV7-8	few	ASSRAAYTSTDTQY
TRBJ1-1	TRBV10-3	NA	AISELGAATEAF
TRBJ1-2	TRBV3-1	NA	ASSQVSRGRGGYT
TRBJ2-3	TRBV10-3	few	AISDGTSGMTTDTQY
TRBJ2-7	TRBV12-3/TRBV12-4	few	ASRRSGRNPYEQY
TRBJ1-2	TRBV6-1	NA	ASGYSHYGYT
TRBJ1-5	TRBV6-5	few	ASSPDRGENQPQH
TRBJ1-4	TRBV2	NA	ASSEEVAGGEKLF
TRBJ2-5	TRBV14	NA	ARDGVTQGHQETQY
TRBJ1-2	TRBV10-3	NA	AISVDPVRGYT
TRBJ2-1	TRBV25-1	few	ASSPPFSSGGFGNEQF
TRBJ1-1	TRBV7-9	few	ASSARGPRNTEAF
TRBJ2-2	TRBV29-1	many	SVAEEGVTGELF
TRBJ2-5	TRBV5-4	NA	ASSFWQGDAETQY
TRBJ2-6	TRBV7-9	NA	ASSPLTFSGANVLT
TRBJ2-1	TRBV6-6	NA	ASSYGAGGPNEQF
TRBJ2-7	TRBV12-3/TRBV12-4	many	ASSLTGSYEQY
TRBJ1-1	TRBV6-1	NA	ASTGTENTEAF
TRBJ2-2	TRBV11-2	few	ASSWQAGGTTGELF
TRBJ1-1	TRBV12-3/TRBV12-4	NA	ASHRGLGTEAF
TRBJ2-6	TRBV6-6	few	ASSYKQSGANVLT
TRBJ2-5	TRBV20-1	few	SARHRQEQETQY
TRBJ2-7	TRBV9	few	ASSVGRDEQY
TRBJ2-3	TRBV7-9	few	ASTLGLAGVVDTQY
TRBJ2-1	TRBV21-1	few	ASTPSSASSYNEQF
TRBJ2-3	TRBV4-1	few	ASSPHGDTQY
TRBJ2-7	TRBV7-9	many	ASSLAAGGFSYEQY
TRBJ2-7	TRBV7-2	many	ASSPGQPPYEQY
TRBJ2-2	TRBV3-1	many	ASSPWVQGRSGELF